Presented here are 28 T cell receptor beta chains from one specimen sequenced in a study of tumor-infiltrating lymphocytes in primary liver carcinoma (dated by TCRdb to between 2016 and 2019). Without any cell sorting, total RNA and DNA were extracted together from around 18-30 mg of bulk tissue using the AllPrep DNA/RNA mini kit. Sequenced on an Illumina HiSeq 2500. TCRbeta-specific cDNA was reverse-transcribed from 500 ng total RNA using a constant-region primer and ProtoScript II reverse transcriptase. TCRbeta libraries were built with three nested multiplex PCR rounds, a slightly modified ARM-PCR procedure. Each of the first two PCR rounds ran for around 10 cycles using multiplex TRBV1-TRBV30 forward primers together with a Cbeta reverse primer. TCRdb cleaned the public reads at Q25 with fastp, built clones with MiXCR and kept in-frame beta chains. Each CDR3 protein gets just one entry, which takes the most common genes and DNA from the rows behind it. A total of 55,000 or so distinct CDR3 sequences appear in this sample, over 65% of them only once. The ten largest make up approximately 54% of the sample.

Input material: liver tumor tissue from sampling region 2. The cell subset or site label corresponds to: tumor region T2, inferior pole. These receptors were collected from a man in his forties or fifties with primary liver carcinoma and hepatitis B virus infection.

This rearrangement joins TRBV12-3 or TRBV12-4 to TRBJ2-4; D may be TRBD2 (5 bases). CDR3 size: 14 residues. Trimming pared 7 bases from V and 6 bases from J, leaving 16 bases between. CDR3 region: CASKRVVEGNIQYF. The CDR3 DNA follows: TGTGCCAGCAAGAGAGTGGTAGAGGGAAACATTCAGTACTTC.

As to this clonotype: At one end, the junction sequence differs from germline, possibly due to a read error. The chain uses TRBV14 and TRBJ2-3; no reliable D call. CDR3 size: 13 residues. In germline, CDR1 is SGHDN, CDR2 FVKESK. CDR3 protein: CAISRGYTDTQYF. In nucleotides, the CDR3 is TGTGCCATCAGCCGAGGATACACAGATACGCAATATTTT.

The chain joins TRBV7-2 to TRBJ2-7; D remains ambiguous. Per germline, CDR1 SGHTA and CDR2 FQGNSA. V was shortened by 5 bases and J by 8 bases, with 19 bases between the two germline ends. The CDR3 spans 14 residues. The CDR3 is CASSLTAQTAQQYF. CDR3 nucleotides: TGTGCCAGCAGCCTTACAGCCCAGACCGCTCAGCAGTACTTC.

This clonotype was seen a handful of times. The J gene is TRBJ1-6, the V gene TRBV7-3, with 7 bases aligning to TRBD1. Per germline, CDR1 SGHTA and CDR2 FQGTGA. After removal of 3 bases from V and 8 bases from J, the junction contained 1 base not matched to a gene. The CDR3 runs to 13 residues. CDR3 amino acids: CASSFTGDSPLHF. The CDR3 DNA is TGTGCCAGCAGCTTTACAGGGGATTCACCCCTCCACTTT.

Concerning this clonotype itself: This sequence may be a read error, since a much larger clone differs from it by one base. This chain uses TRBV10-3 with TRBJ2-7; no clear D gene. This CDR3 has 14 residues. CDR1 ENHRY and CDR2 SYGVKD come from the germline V gene. The CDR3 protein is CAVSCGQNLYEQYF. In DNA, the CDR3 is TGTGCCGTCAGTTGTGGTCAAAACCTCTACGAGCAGTACTTC.

The chain employs TRBV4-1 and TRBJ2-1; D tentatively reads TRBD1 or TRBD2 (5 bases each). This CDR3 has 14 amino acids. Trimming shortened V by 3 bases and J by 8 bases, and 14 bases separated the two germline ends. Per the germline V gene, CDR1 is MGHRA and CDR2 is YSYEKL. CDR3 sequence (DNA): TGCGCCAGCAGCCACGGGGCAGGTGTGCATGAGCAGTTCTTC. The encoded protein is CASSHGAGVHEQFF.

In the case of this clonotype: Mismatch with germline at one junction end may stem from a read error. The chain joins TRBV11-2 to TRBJ2-6; D is undetermined. Looked up from germline, CDR1 is SGHAT and CDR2 is FQNNGV. This CDR3 spans 15 amino acids. CDR3 bases: TGTGCAAGCAGCTTCGATCGGGCTCGGGCCAACGTCCTGACTTTC. Protein sequence: CASSFDRARANVLTF.

A remark on this clonotype: Since the CDR3 does not end with the conserved phenylalanine or tryptophan, this likely comes from a read error. The chain combines TRBV6-5 with TRBJ2-3; 8 bases map to TRBD2. The V segment lost 7 bases and the J segment 1 base; nucleotides outside the gene matches: 7. Germline values: CDR1 MNHEY, CDR2 SVGAGI. CDR3 length: 15 residues. CDR3 sequence (DNA): TGTGCCAGCAACCCTAGCGGGTCCGGCACAGATACGCAGTATTTA. Amino acid sequence: CASNPSGSGTDTQYL.

As to this clonotype: At one end, the junction sequence differs from germline, possibly due to a read error. V and J are TRBV11-2 and TRBJ2-5, with 8 bases matching TRBD1. The CDR3 loop spans 16 amino acids. The germline V gene encodes CDR1 SGHAT and CDR2 FQNNGV. In DNA, the CDR3 is TGTGCCATCAGCTTAACAGCAGGGGGCTCGGGGGAGACCGAGAACTTC. Its translation: CAISLTAGGSGETENF.

As to this clonotype: A junction end diverges from the germline sequence, so it may reflect a read error. This chain joins TRBV6-6 and TRBJ1-5; D is unresolved. This CDR3 has 13 residues. CDR1 is MNHNY, CDR2 SVGAGI, per germline (reference sequence). The CDR3 region is CAGSYRGYQPQHF. The CDR3 DNA reads TGTGCCGGCAGTTACCGGGGTTACCAGCCCCAGCATTTC.

The table lists this clonotype with a count of one. This rearrangement joins TRBV6-5 to TRBJ2-1, with 8 bases matching TRBD2. This CDR3 spans 11 amino acids. The ends lost 10 bases at V and 14 bases at J; junction bases unmatched: 10. The germline CDR1 and CDR2 sequences are MNHEY and SVGAGI. The CDR3 here is CAIGRGTNEFF. DNA for the CDR3: TGTGCCATCGGGAGGGGGACTAATGAGTTCTTC.

The V gene is TRBV29-1, the J gene TRBJ2-5; D tentatively reads TRBD1 or TRBD2 (5 bases each). V shed 3 bases and J shed 2 bases, with 10 bases lying between them. CDR3 length equals 13 residues. Per germline, CDR1 SQVTM and CDR2 ANQGSEA. CDR3 sequence reads: CSVDGTVQETQYF. The CDR3 nucleotides read TGCAGCGTTGATGGGACGGTTCAAGAGACCCAGTACTTC.

With respect to this clonotype: An end of the junction differs from the germline gene, which may be a read error. This rearrangement joins TRBV6-2 or TRBV6-3 to TRBJ1-1; no firm D call. CDR3 length: 15 amino acids. The germline V gene encodes CDR1 MNHEY and CDR2 SVGEGT. The CDR3 protein is CASSHSMAVSTEAFF. CDR3 nucleotide sequence: TGTGCCAGCAGTCACTCGATGGCAGTGAGCACTGAAGCTTTCTTT.

About this clonotype itself: One junction end does not reproduce the germline sequence, and a read error may be involved. The gene calls are TRBV13 and TRBJ2-7, with a tentative D call TRBD2 (5 bases). This CDR3 is built from 14 residues. Germline CDR1 is PRHDT and CDR2 is FYEKMQ (reference sequence). In DNA form, the CDR3 reads TGTGCCGGCAGCTTACTAGGGAATATCAACGAGCAGTACTTC. This sequence encodes CAGSLLGNINEQYF.

In the case of this clonotype: The junction does not match germline at one end; this may be a read error. This sequence joins TRBV7-6 and TRBJ2-1; tentative D call: TRBD2 (6 bases). The germline gives CDR1 SGHVS, CDR2 FNYEAQ. This CDR3 has 16 amino acids. The CDR3 sequence is CASNLVADYSRSEQFF. Here the CDR3 DNA reads TGTGCCAGCAACTTAGTAGCGGACTACTCGAGAAGTGAACAGTTCTTC.

Comments on this clonotype: At one of its ends the junction is not consistent with the germline gene, which may arise from a read error. The chain carries TRBV14 and TRBJ2-1; possibly TRBD2 for D (5 bases). CDR1 and CDR2 from the germline V gene are SGHDN and FVKESK. CDR3 size: 13 residues. Here the CDR3 reads CAGSQDHPAREFF. CDR3 coding DNA: TGTGCCGGCAGCCAAGATCATCCAGCGAGGGAATTCTTC. Based on the CDR3 plus reference TRBV14 and TRBJ2-1, the full variable domain is EAGVTQFPSHSVIEKGQTVTLRCDPISGHDNLYWYRRVMGKEIKFLLHFVKESKQDESGMPNNRFLAERTGGTYSTLKVQPAELEDSGVYFCAGSQDHPAREFFGPGTRLTVL.

Of note for this clonotype: It is likely a read error, because the conserved phenylalanine at the end of the CDR3 is missing. The DNA is left out, because the CDR3 cannot be placed on it with certainty; the CDR3 is given as TCRdb lists it. The V and J genes are TRBV6-2 or TRBV6-3 and TRBJ2-4; TRBD2 is the table's D call, not checked against the DNA. The germline gives CDR1 MNHEY, CDR2 SVGEGT. The CDR3 length equals 15 residues, ends included. This CDR3 reads CASSYGGALGGIQYS.

To note about this clonotype: One end of the junction fails to match germline, which may point to a read error. The gene calls are TRBV12-3 or TRBV12-4 and TRBJ2-1; 7 nucleotides line up with TRBD2. This CDR3 comprises 14 residues. CDR3 coding DNA: TGTGCCAGCAGTTATCGGGGAGGGCCTAATGAGCAGTTATTC. This sequence encodes CASSYRGGPNEQLF.

In the case of this clonotype: This may arise from a read error, as a much more abundant clone is one base away. This sequence joins TRBV28 and TRBJ2-3; TRBD2 matches 9 bases. This CDR3 has 16 amino acids. From germline, CDR1 is MDHEN and CDR2 SYDVKM. Germline trimming cut 6 bases from V and 0 bases from J; bases unmatched to any gene: 7. The CDR3 DNA sequence: TGTGCCAGCAGGCCAAACGGACTAGCGAGCACAGATACGCAGTATTTT. It translates to CASRPNGLASTDTQYF.

Concerning this clonotype: No conserved phenylalanine or tryptophan ends this CDR3, so it is likely a read error. CDR3 coding DNA: TGCGCCAGCAGCTCGCTCGGTAGCAACAACAATGAGCAGTTCTTA. Encoded protein: CASSSLGSNNNEQFL. This chain links TRBV4-1 with TRBJ2-1; no clear D gene. The germline V gene has CDR1 MGHRA and CDR2 YSYEKL. Trimming cost V 5 bases and J 5 bases, with 16 bases left between them. This CDR3 has 15 residues.

This clonotype came up once. This likely comes from a read error, as the CDR3 has no conserved phenylalanine or tryptophan at its end. V is TRBV29-1 and J is TRBJ2-1; TRBD1 agrees at 8 bases. The CDR3 has 14 amino acids. Trimming at V came to 6 bases and at J to 4 bases, leaving 8 bases not matched to a gene. Germline V gene sequence: CDR1 SQVTM, CDR2 ANQGSEA. In DNA, the CDR3 is TGCAGCGTCCTCGGACAGGGCTCATACAATGAGCAGTTCTCC. This gives the protein CSVLGQGSYNEQFS.

This clonotype was found many times. This chain joins TRBV5-1 and TRBJ2-7; TRBD2 agrees at 11 bases. After removal of 4 bases from V and 6 bases from J, the junction contained 12 bases not matched to a gene. The CDR3 totals 16 residues. Germline assignment: CDR1 SGHRS and CDR2 YFSETQ. CDR3 region: CASSPTVAGGYAEQYF. The DNA for the CDR3 is TGCGCCAGCAGCCCGACGGTAGCGGGAGGGTATGCCGAGCAGTACTTC.

The CDR3 sequence: CATRPGTAELGHTF. CDR3 DNA: TGTGCCACCAGACCCGGGACGGCTGAGTTGGGCCACACCTTC. V gene TRBV6-5 combines with J gene TRBJ1-2, with D possibly matching TRBD1 (5 bases). The V gene lost 10 bases and the J gene lost 12 bases, with 27 bases spanning the gap. CDR3 length: 14 amino acids. The germline V gene has CDR1 MNHEY and CDR2 SVGAGI.

Concerning this clonotype: Because the CDR3 is missing its conserved closing phenylalanine or tryptophan, this is likely a read error. The chain couples TRBV11-3 to TRBJ1-5, with D possibly matching TRBD1 (6 bases). The CDR3 is 18 residues long. Germline V gene sequence: CDR1 SGHNT, CDR2 YENEEA. CDR3 sequence reads: CSSSQRTRQENINQPQHS. The CDR3 bases are TGTTCCAGCAGCCAAAGAACTCGACAGGAGAATATCAATCAGCCCCAGCATTCT.

V gene TRBV5-4 combines with J gene TRBJ1-1, with D hard to call. V was clipped by 4 bases and J by 0 bases, with 7 bases between them. Looked up from germline, CDR1 is SGHNT and CDR2 is YYREEE (reference sequence). The CDR3 is made up of 13 amino acids. CDR3 in amino acids: CASSGGMNTEAFF. The CDR3 DNA sequence: TGTGCCAGCAGCGGTGGCATGAACACTGAAGCTTTCTTT.

About this clonotype: A read error may account for a junction end that differs from germline. CDR3 nucleotide sequence: TGTGCCAGCAGCCAAGAATCTAGCCCCATTTACAGTGAGCACTTCTTC. The encoded protein is CASSQESSPIYSEHFF. The rearrangement uses TRBV14 and TRBJ2-1; a possible D gene is TRBD2 (5 bases). Germline V gene sequence: CDR1 SGHDN, CDR2 FVKESK. This CDR3 region has 16 residues. Full variable domain (missing parts from reference TRBV14 and TRBJ2-1): EAGVTQFPSHSVIEKGQTVTLRCDPISGHDNLYWYRRVMGKEIKFLLHFVKESKQDESGMPNNRFLAERTGGTYSTLKVQPAELEDSGVYFCASSQESSPIYSEHFFGPGTRLTVL.

The V gene is TRBV7-9, the J gene TRBJ2-5; 7 nucleotides agree with TRBD1. Germline loops: CDR1 SEHNR, CDR2 FQNEAQ (reference sequence). CDR3 size: 15 residues. With 9 bases clipped from V and 2 bases from J, the junction kept 12 bases outside the gene matches. The CDR3 nucleotides are TGTGCCAGGAGCCGGATCTCACAGGGGCAAGAGACCCAGTACTTC. Translating it yields CARSRISQGQETQYF.

J is TRBJ2-3 and V is TRBV5-1, with 11 bases lining up with TRBD1. This CDR3 region has 15 residues. V was clipped by 4 bases and J by 6 bases; unmatched bases: 7. The germline V gene encodes CDR1 SGHRS and CDR2 YFSETQ. The CDR3 spells CASSGGTGGVDTQYF. The CDR3 coding sequence is TGCGCCAGCAGCGGAGGGACAGGGGGGGTGGATACGCAGTATTTT.